These 12 T cell receptor beta chains were all obtained from the same sample, sequenced in a study of Ad26.COV2.S vaccination and SARS-CoV-2 variants. Method: immunoSEQ multiplex PCR; TCRdb's copy keeps in-frame clones and lacks some. Here the sample spans around 310,000 clones, about 90% being singletons. The treatment was: about 20 received Ad26.COV2.S at low or high dose, single or two shots; five or six received placebo; per-sample allocation not given. Collection of the samples took place on day 63 after the first injection of vaccine or placebo. Sequences were derived from peripheral blood, sampled in a trial of Ad26.COV2.S vaccine versus placebo. These receptors originate from a person between 18 and 65 years old who received the Ad26.COV2.S COVID-19 vaccine or a placebo.

V usage is TRBV7-3 and J usage is TRBJ1-3, with D possibly matching TRBD1 (6 bases). Trimming left V 0 bases short and J 4 bases short, with 13 bases between. Germline V CDR1 and CDR2: SGHTA, FQGTGA. CDR3 size: 16 residues. The CDR3 loop is CASSLTGGASGNTIYF. The CDR3 DNA reads as TGTGCCAGCAGCTTAACTGGGGGGGCGAGCGGAAACACCATATATTTT.

The chain joins TRBV6-5 to TRBJ1-1, with D possibly matching TRBD1 (5 bases). V lost 6 bases and J 4 bases, leaving 6 bases between the germline ends. The CDR3 is made up of 11 amino acids. Germline assignment: CDR1 MNHEY and CDR2 SVGAGI. The CDR3 DNA sequence: TGTGCCAGCAGCCAGGGCACTGAAGCTTTCTTT. Its protein is CASSQGTEAFF.

V gene TRBV6-5 combines with J gene TRBJ1-1; D is uncertain. Germline assignment: CDR1 MNHEY and CDR2 SVGAGI. This CDR3 has 13 amino acids. The germline V and J ends were trimmed by 7 bases and 4 bases, with 13 bases remaining between them. CDR3: CASKRAAVTEAFF. The CDR3 DNA reads TGTGCCAGCAAAAGGGCGGCAGTCACTGAAGCTTTCTTT.

The rearrangement joins TRBV6-5 to TRBJ2-7; 10 bases are shared with TRBD1. The CDR3 is 15 amino acids. The trim removed 5 bases at V and 6 bases at J, leaving 10 bases unmatched. In germline, CDR1 is MNHEY, CDR2 SVGAGI. CDR3 DNA sequence: TGTGCCAGCAGTAACCCGGGACAGGGGATCGGCGAGCAGTACGTC. Translated: CASSNPGQGIGEQYV.

The CDR3 DNA is TGTGCCAGCAGCTTGGTGTGGGGCAGGGAAGTGGAGTATGGCTACACCTTC. Translation: CASSLVWGREVEYGYTF. The chain is built from TRBV5-4 and TRBJ1-2, with D possibly matching TRBD1 (5 bases). The germline V gene has CDR1 SGHNT and CDR2 YYREEE (reference sequence). This CDR3 contains 17 residues. The V gene lost 0 bases and the J gene lost 5 bases, with 20 bases spanning the gap.

The CDR3 bases are TGTGCCAGCAGTTATACAGACATGAACACTGAAGCTTTCTTT. Translation: CASSYTDMNTEAFF. V is TRBV6-5 and J is TRBJ1-1; D uncertain. The CDR3 spans 14 residues. Trimming shortened V by 3 bases and J by 0 bases, and 8 bases separated the two germline ends. The germline gives CDR1 MNHEY, CDR2 SVGAGI.

This chain joins TRBV2 and TRBJ2-3, with TRBD2 as a possible D gene (6 bases). Trimming removed 8 bases from V and 9 bases from J, with 15 bases in between. The CDR3 runs 12 residues. CDR1 is SNHLY, CDR2 FYNNEI, per germline. Here the CDR3 DNA reads TGTGCCAGCCCGTCGGAGGGATCAACGCAGTATTTT. Translation: CASPSEGSTQYF.

This clone was observed once. The rearrangement joins TRBV4-1 to TRBJ2-1; 12 positions agree with TRBD2. V trimming: 4 bases; J trimming: 2 bases; junction bases outside the gene matches: 3. Germline CDR1 reads MGHRA; CDR2 reads YSYEKL. This CDR3 comprises 16 residues. The CDR3 here is CASSPRLAGAYNEQFF. DNA of the CDR3: TGCGCCAGCAGCCCGCGACTAGCGGGAGCCTACAATGAGCAGTTCTTC.

The V gene is TRBV24-1, the J gene TRBJ2-5, with 7 bases fitting TRBD1. Per the germline V gene, CDR1 is KGHDR and CDR2 is SFDVKD. CDR3 length: 14 amino acids. V gave up 3 bases and J gave up 3 bases; unmatched junction bases: 3. CDR3 sequence (DNA): TGTGCCACCAGTGATAGGGACAGTAAAGAGACCCAGTACTTC. Translating it yields CATSDRDSKETQYF.

The chain uses TRBV20-1 and TRBJ1-1; D uncertain. This CDR3 has 11 amino acids. Germline V gene lookup returns CDR1 DFQATT and CDR2 SNEGSKA (reference sequence). V lost 8 bases and J 0 bases, leaving 7 bases between the germline ends. CDR3 protein: CSSPLNTEAFF. The CDR3 nucleotides are TGCAGTTCTCCGTTGAACACTGAAGCTTTCTTT.

The rearrangement joins TRBV6-4 to TRBJ2-1; 7 positions match TRBD1. CDR1 MRHNA and CDR2 SNTAGT come from the germline V gene. Trimming at V came to 7 bases and at J to 9 bases, leaving 12 bases not matched to a gene. The CDR3 spans 14 residues. CDR3 bases: TGTGCCAGCAAGGAAGGGGCAGGGGGTTCTGAGCAGTTCTTC. Translation: CASKEGAGGSEQFF.

The rearrangement uses TRBV6-2 or TRBV6-3 and TRBJ2-6, with D possibly called TRBD1 or TRBD2 (6 bases each). V was cut by 2 bases and J by 0 bases, with 11 bases left in between. The CDR3 consists of 17 residues. CDR1 and CDR2 from the germline V gene are MNHEY and SVGEGT. The CDR3 sequence is CASSYRGPDSGANVLTF. CDR3 nucleotides: TGTGCCAGCAGTTACCGGGGGCCGGACTCTGGGGCCAACGTCCTGACTTTC.